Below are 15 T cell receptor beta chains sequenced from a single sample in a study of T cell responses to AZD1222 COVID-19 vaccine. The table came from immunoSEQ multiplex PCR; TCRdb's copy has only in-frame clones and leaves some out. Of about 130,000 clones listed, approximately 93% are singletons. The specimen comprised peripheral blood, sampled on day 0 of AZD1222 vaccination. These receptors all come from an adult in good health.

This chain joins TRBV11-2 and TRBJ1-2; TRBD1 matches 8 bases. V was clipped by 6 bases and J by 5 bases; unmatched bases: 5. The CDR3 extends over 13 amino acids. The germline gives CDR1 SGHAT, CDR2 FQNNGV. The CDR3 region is CASSRDRIYGYTF. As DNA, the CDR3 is TGTGCCAGCAGTCGGGACAGGATTTATGGCTACACCTTC. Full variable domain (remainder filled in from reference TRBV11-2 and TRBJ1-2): EAGVAQSPRYKIIEKRQSVAFWCNPISGHATLYWYQQILGQGPKLLIQFQNNGVVDDSQLPKDRFSAERLKGVDSTLKIQPAKLEDSAVYLCASSRDRIYGYTFGSGTRLTVV.

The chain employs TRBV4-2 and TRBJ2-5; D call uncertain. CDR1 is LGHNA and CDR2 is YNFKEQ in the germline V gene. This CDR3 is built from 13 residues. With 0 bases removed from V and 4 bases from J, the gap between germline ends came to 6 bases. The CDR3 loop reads CASSQEPRETQYF. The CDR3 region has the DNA TGTGCCAGCAGCCAAGAGCCGAGAGAGACCCAGTACTTC.

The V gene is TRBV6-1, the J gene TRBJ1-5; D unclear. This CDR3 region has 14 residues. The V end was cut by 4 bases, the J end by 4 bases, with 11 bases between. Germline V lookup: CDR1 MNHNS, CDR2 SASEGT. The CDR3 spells CASSGAQMNQPQHF. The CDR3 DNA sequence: TGTGCCAGCAGTGGAGCACAGATGAATCAGCCCCAGCATTTT.

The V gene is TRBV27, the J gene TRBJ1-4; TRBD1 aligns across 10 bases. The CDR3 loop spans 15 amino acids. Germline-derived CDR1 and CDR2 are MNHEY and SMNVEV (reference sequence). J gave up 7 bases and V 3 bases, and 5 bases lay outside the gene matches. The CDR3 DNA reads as TGTGCCAGCAGTTTGAGACAGGGGGCCTTTGAAAAACTGTTTTTT. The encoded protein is CASSLRQGAFEKLFF.

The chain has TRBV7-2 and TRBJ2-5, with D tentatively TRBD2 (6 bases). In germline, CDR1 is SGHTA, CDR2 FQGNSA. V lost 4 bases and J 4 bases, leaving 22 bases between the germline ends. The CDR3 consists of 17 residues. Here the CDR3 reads CASSSGGGRSLGETQYF. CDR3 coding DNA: TGTGCCAGCAGCTCTGGGGGTGGGAGGTCGTTGGGAGAGACCCAGTACTTC. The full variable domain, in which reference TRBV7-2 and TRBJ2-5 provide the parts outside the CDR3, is GAGVSQSPSNKVTEKGKDVELRCDPISGHTALYWYRQSLGQGLEFLIYFQGNSAPDKSGLPSDRFSAERTGGSVSTLTIQRTQQEDSAVYLCASSSGGGRSLGETQYFGPGTRLLVL.

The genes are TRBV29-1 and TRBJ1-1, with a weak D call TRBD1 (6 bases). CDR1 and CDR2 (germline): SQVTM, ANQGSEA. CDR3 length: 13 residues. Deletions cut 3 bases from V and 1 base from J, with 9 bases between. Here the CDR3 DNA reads TGCAGCGTTGAGATACAGGGGAACACTGAAGCTTTCTTT. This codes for CSVEIQGNTEAFF. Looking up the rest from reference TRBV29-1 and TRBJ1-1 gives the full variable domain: SAVISQKPSRDICQRGTSLTIQCQVDSQVTMMFWYRQQPGQSLTLIATANQGSEATYESGFVIDKFPISRPNLTFSTLTVSNMSPEDSSIYLCSVEIQGNTEAFFGQGTRLTVV.

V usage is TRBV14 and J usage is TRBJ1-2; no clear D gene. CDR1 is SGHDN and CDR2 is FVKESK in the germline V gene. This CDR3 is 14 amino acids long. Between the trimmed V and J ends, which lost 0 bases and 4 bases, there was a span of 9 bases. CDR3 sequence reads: CASSQDGIGYGYTF. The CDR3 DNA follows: TGTGCCAGCAGCCAAGATGGTATAGGCTATGGCTACACCTTC. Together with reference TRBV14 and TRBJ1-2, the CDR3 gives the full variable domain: EAGVTQFPSHSVIEKGQTVTLRCDPISGHDNLYWYRRVMGKEIKFLLHFVKESKQDESGMPNNRFLAERTGGTYSTLKVQPAELEDSGVYFCASSQDGIGYGYTFGSGTRLTVV.

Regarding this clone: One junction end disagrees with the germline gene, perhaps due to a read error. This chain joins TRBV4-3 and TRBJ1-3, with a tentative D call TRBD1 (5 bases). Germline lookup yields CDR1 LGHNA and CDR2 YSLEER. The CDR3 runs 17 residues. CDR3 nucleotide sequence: TGCGCCAGCAGCAAAGACAACGGGGCCGCTTATGGAAACACCATATATTTT. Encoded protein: CASSKDNGAAYGNTIYF.

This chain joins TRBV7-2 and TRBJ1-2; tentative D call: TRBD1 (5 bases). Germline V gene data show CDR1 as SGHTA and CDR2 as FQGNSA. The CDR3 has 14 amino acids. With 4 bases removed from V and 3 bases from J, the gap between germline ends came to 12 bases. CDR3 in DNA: TGTGCCAGCAGCTCCTCCGGGACCTACTATGGCTACACCTTC. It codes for CASSSSGTYYGYTF. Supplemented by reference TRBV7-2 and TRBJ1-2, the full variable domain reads GAGVSQSPSNKVTEKGKDVELRCDPISGHTALYWYRQSLGQGLEFLIYFQGNSAPDKSGLPSDRFSAERTGGSVSTLTIQRTQQEDSAVYLCASSSSGTYYGYTFGSGTRLTVV.

CDR3 nucleotide sequence: TGCGCCAGCAGCTCTGACAGGGGGTCCCACGAGCAGTACTTC. It specifies CASSSDRGSHEQYF. The chain recombines TRBV5-1 with TRBJ2-7, with 9 bases fitting TRBD1. Trimming cost V 3 bases and J 5 bases; bases outside gene matches: 6. Germline V gene lookup returns CDR1 SGHRS and CDR2 YFSETQ. The CDR3 is 14 amino acids.

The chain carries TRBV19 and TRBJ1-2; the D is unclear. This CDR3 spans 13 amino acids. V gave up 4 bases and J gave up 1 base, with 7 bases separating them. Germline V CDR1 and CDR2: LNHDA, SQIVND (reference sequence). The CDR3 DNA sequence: TGTGCCAGTAGTACAGGAATTAACTATGGCTACACCTTC. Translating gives CASSTGINYGYTF. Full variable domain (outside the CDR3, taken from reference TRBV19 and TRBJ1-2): DGGITQSPKYLFRKEGQNVTLSCEQNLNHDAMYWYRQDPGQGLRLIYYSQIVNDFQKGDIAEGYSVSREKKESFPLTVTSAQKNPTAFYLCASSTGINYGYTFGSGTRLTVV.

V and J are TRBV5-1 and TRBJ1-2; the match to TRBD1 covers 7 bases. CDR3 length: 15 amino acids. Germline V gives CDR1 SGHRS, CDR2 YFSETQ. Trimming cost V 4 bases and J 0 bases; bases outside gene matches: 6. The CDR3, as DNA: TGCGCCAGCAGCCCTGGACAGGAACCTAACTATGGCTACACCTTC. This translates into CASSPGQEPNYGYTF.

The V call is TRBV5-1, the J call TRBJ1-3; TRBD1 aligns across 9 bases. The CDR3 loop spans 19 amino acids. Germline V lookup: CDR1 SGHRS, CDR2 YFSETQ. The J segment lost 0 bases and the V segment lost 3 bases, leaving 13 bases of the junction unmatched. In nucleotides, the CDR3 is TGCGCCAGCAGCTCTACCGGGACAGGGACCGTCGGCTCTGGAAACACCATATATTTT. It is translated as CASSSTGTGTVGSGNTIYF.

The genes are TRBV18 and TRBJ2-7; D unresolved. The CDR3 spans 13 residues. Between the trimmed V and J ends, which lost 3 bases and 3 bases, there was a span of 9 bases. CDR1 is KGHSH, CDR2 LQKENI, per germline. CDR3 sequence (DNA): TGTGCCAGCTCACCGCCTATAGGCTACGAGCAGTACTTC. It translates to CASSPPIGYEQYF. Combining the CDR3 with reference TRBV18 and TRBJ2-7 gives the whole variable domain NAGVMQNPRHLVRRRGQEARLRCSPMKGHSHVYWYRQLPEEGLKFMVYLQKENIIDESGMPKERFSAEFPKEGPSILRIQQVVRGDSAAYFCASSPPIGYEQYFGPGTRLTVT.

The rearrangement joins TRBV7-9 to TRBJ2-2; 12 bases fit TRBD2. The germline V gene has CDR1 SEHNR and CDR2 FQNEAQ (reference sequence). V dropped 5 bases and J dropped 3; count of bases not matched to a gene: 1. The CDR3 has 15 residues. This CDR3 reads CASSRLAGDTGELFF. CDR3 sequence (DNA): TGTGCCAGCAGCCGACTAGCGGGAGACACCGGGGAGCTGTTTTTT.